A single sample is the source of the 17 T cell receptor beta chains below, sequenced in a study of blood T cell repertoires in COVID-19. Sequencing used immunoSEQ multiplex PCR; TCRdb keeps in-frame clones, though not all of them. The data hold 150,000 to 200,000 clones, with 60% to 80% observed a single time. The specimen sequenced was PBMCs or T cells enriched from blood (not recorded which). The receptors derive from a woman aged 45-60 years who had recovered from COVID-19.

There are a few counts of this clone. The chain employs TRBV6-5 and TRBJ1-2, with D perhaps matching TRBD1 (6 bases). Looked up from germline, CDR1 is MNHEY and CDR2 is SVGAGI. This CDR3 region has 13 residues. V gave up 2 bases and J gave up 9 bases, with 13 bases separating them. CDR3 sequence: CASSYDQGFRYTF. The CDR3 DNA is TGTGCCAGCAGTTACGATCAGGGGTTTCGCTACACCTTC.

The J gene is TRBJ2-7, the V gene TRBV28; TRBD1 aligns across 12 bases. The V segment lost 8 bases and the J segment 5 bases; nucleotides outside the gene matches: 16. The length of the CDR3 is 17 residues. CDR1 MDHEN and CDR2 SYDVKM come from the germline V gene. DNA of the CDR3: TGTGCCAGCGAGGGACAGGGGGCCCAGCGGGAGTTCCACGAGCAGTACTTC. This gives the protein CASEGQGAQREFHEQYF.

The chain recombines TRBV4-2 with TRBJ1-2, with TRBD1 matching over 8 bases. V trimming: 0 bases; J trimming: 8 bases; junction bases outside the gene matches: 5. In germline, CDR1 is LGHNA, CDR2 YNFKEQ. The CDR3 loop spans 14 amino acids. In DNA, the CDR3 is TGTGCCAGCAGCCAAGAGGACAGGGTAAAGGGCTACACCTTC. This gives the protein CASSQEDRVKGYTF.

The chain couples TRBV4-2 to TRBJ2-7; possible D gene TRBD2, 6 bases. The V end was cut by 0 bases, the J end by 4 bases, with 13 bases between. Germline loops: CDR1 LGHNA, CDR2 YNFKEQ. This CDR3 is 15 amino acids long. The CDR3 nucleotides read TGTGCCAGCAGCCAAGAAGCTAGCGACACTTACGAGCAGTACTTC. Translated, it gives CASSQEASDTYEQYF.

The CDR3 DNA reads as TGTGCCAGCAGTCCGATGGAGTCCTGGGAAAAACTGTTTTTT. Protein product: CASSPMESWEKLFF. The V call is TRBV6-2 or TRBV6-3, the J call TRBJ1-4, with unresolved D. V was shortened by 5 bases and J by 8 bases, with 15 bases between the two germline ends. The length of the CDR3 is 14 residues. In germline, CDR1 is MNHEY, CDR2 SVGEGT.

The chain uses TRBV5-4 and TRBJ2-5, with TRBD1 matching over 12 bases. Losses at the gene ends were 5 bases for V and 4 bases for J; bases not matched to a gene: 15. CDR3 length: 18 amino acids. The V gene's germline CDR1 is SGHNT and CDR2 YYREEE (reference sequence). The CDR3 is CASSPKGLGTGGRETQYF. The CDR3 nucleotides read TGTGCCAGCAGTCCCAAGGGGCTCGGGACAGGGGGCCGAGAGACCCAGTACTTC.

The chain has TRBV19 and TRBJ1-6; unclear D gene. Trimming removed 6 bases at V and 2 bases at J, with 2 bases between. The CDR3 sequence is 12 residues long. CDR1 is LNHDA, CDR2 SQIVND, per germline (reference sequence). Here the CDR3 reads CASSAYNSPLHF. DNA of the CDR3: TGTGCCAGTAGCGCCTATAATTCACCCCTCCACTTT.

The chain carries TRBV5-4 and TRBJ2-7, with D possibly being TRBD1 (6 bases). Germline V CDR1 and CDR2: SGHNT, YYREEE (reference sequence). V shed 2 bases and J shed 4 bases, with 7 bases lying between them. The CDR3 has 12 residues. The CDR3 loop reads CASSLGGYEQYF. DNA for the CDR3: TGTGCCAGCAGCTTAGGGGGATACGAGCAGTACTTC.

DNA of the CDR3: TGCAGCGTTTCAACAGAAGGAAACACCATATATTTT. This translates into CSVSTEGNTIYF. The genes are TRBV29-1 and TRBJ1-3; D unresolved. Trimming took 5 bases from V and 4 from J, leaving 9 bases between them. This CDR3 is 12 amino acids long. The germline CDR1 and CDR2 sequences are SQVTM and ANQGSEA.

V is TRBV5-1 and J is TRBJ2-7; 9 bases agree with TRBD1. V was pared by 3 bases and J by 2 bases, with 3 bases of the junction left unmatched. Germline assignment: CDR1 SGHRS and CDR2 YFSETQ. This CDR3 comprises 14 residues. The CDR3 coding sequence is TGCGCCAGCAGCTGGGGGACAGGGACCTACGAGCAGTACTTC. Encoded protein: CASSWGTGTYEQYF.

J is TRBJ2-5 and V is TRBV19, with D possibly being TRBD1 (6 bases). Per the germline V gene, CDR1 is LNHDA and CDR2 is SQIVND (reference sequence). V lost 6 bases, J lost 1 base, and 15 bases lay in between. The CDR3 length is 15 residues. CDR3 nucleotides: TGTGCCAGTAGGTCGACAGGCGCTCCCCAAGAGACCCAGTACTTC. It encodes CASRSTGAPQETQYF.

The genes are TRBV29-1 and TRBJ2-7, with a weak D call TRBD2 (5 bases). The germline V gene has CDR1 SQVTM and CDR2 ANQGSEA. The length of the CDR3 is 13 residues. The ends were cut back, 6 bases at V and 4 bases at J, with 16 bases in the middle. The CDR3 DNA reads as TGCAGCGTGACACGGGGAATCGGTTACGAGCAGTACTTC. The encoded protein is CSVTRGIGYEQYF.

This clone appeared once. As DNA, the CDR3 is TGTGCCACGCAAGCGGGGGGGCGCGCGGGGGAGCTGTTTTTT. Residues: CATQAGGRAGELFF. This sequence joins TRBV5-4 and TRBJ2-2, with 10 bases identical to TRBD2. Germline trimming cut 9 bases from V and 8 bases from J; bases unmatched to any gene: 10. Germline V gives CDR1 SGHNT, CDR2 YYREEE (reference sequence). The CDR3 runs 14 residues. Full variable domain (outside the CDR3, taken from reference TRBV5-4 and TRBJ2-2): ETGVTQSPTHLIKTRGQQVTLRCSSQSGHNTVSWYQQALGQGPQFIFQYYREEENGRGNFPPRFSGLQFPNYSSELNVNALELDDSALYLCATQAGGRAGELFFGEGSRLTVL.

This clone occurred a few times. The chain has TRBV20-1 and TRBJ2-1; D is undetermined. This CDR3 contains 16 residues. The germline V gene has CDR1 DFQATT and CDR2 SNEGSKA (reference sequence). V was shortened by 3 bases and J by 4 bases, with 19 bases between the two germline ends. CDR3 residues: CSASLSPGITYNEQFF. CDR3 coding DNA: TGCAGTGCTAGTCTTTCGCCGGGTATCACATACAATGAGCAGTTCTTC.

The chain has TRBV19 and TRBJ1-2, with D unresolved. Trimming pared 7 bases from V and 4 bases from J, leaving 19 bases between. Germline V CDR1 and CDR2: LNHDA, SQIVND (reference sequence). The CDR3 runs 15 residues. The CDR3 region has the DNA TGTGCCAGTACTCTGTTGACATTCCCCGGCTATGGCTACACCTTC. This translates into CASTLLTFPGYGYTF.

V gene TRBV30 combines with J gene TRBJ1-5; D not certain. This CDR3 has 14 residues. The V gene's germline CDR1 is GTSNPN and CDR2 SVGIG (reference sequence). The V and J ends lost 7 bases and 0 bases respectively, with 13 bases between them. This CDR3 reads CASAGANSNQPQHF. DNA of the CDR3: TGTGCCTCCGCGGGAGCAAATAGCAATCAGCCCCAGCATTTT.

This sequence joins TRBV27 and TRBJ1-2, with 7 bases aligning to TRBD1. This CDR3 is built from 17 residues. The V and J ends lost 2 bases and 2 bases, in that order; junction bases with no gene match: 11. Germline V lookup: CDR1 MNHEY, CDR2 SMNVEV (reference sequence). CDR3 loop: CASSLRGQGRGNYGYTF. The CDR3 DNA reads TGTGCCAGCAGTTTAAGGGGGCAGGGAAGGGGCAACTATGGCTACACCTTC.